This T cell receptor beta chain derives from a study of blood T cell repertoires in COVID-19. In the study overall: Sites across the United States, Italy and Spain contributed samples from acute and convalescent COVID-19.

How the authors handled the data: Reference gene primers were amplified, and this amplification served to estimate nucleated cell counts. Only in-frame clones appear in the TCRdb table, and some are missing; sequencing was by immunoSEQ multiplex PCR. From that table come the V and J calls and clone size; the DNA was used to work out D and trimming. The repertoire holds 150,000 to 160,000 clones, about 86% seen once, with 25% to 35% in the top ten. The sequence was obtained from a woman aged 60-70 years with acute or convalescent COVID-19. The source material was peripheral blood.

CDR3 sequence: CASRPMAGYNEQFF. DNA of the CDR3: TGTGCCAGCAGGCCGATGGCGGGGTACAATGAGCAGTTCTTC. The chain joins TRBV2 to TRBJ2-1; D possibly corresponds to TRBD2 (6 bases). The germline V gene has CDR1 SNHLY and CDR2 FYNNEI. The CDR3 length is 14 residues. V lost 6 bases and J 4 bases, leaving 13 bases between the germline ends.